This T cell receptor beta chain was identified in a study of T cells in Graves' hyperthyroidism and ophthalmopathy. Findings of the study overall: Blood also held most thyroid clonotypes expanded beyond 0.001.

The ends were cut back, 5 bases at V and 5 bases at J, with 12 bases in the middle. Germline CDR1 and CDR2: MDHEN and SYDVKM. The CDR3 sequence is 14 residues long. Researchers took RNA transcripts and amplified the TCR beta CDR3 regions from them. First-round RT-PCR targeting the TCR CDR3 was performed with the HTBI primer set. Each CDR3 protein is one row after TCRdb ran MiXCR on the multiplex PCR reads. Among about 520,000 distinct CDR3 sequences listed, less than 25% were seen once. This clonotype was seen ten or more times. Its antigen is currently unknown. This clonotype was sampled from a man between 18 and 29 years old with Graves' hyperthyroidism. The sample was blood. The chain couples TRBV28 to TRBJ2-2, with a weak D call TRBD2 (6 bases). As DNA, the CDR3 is TGTGCCAGCAGTCCCTTGCGGGATACCGGGGAGCTGTTTTTT. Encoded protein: CASSPLRDTGELFF.